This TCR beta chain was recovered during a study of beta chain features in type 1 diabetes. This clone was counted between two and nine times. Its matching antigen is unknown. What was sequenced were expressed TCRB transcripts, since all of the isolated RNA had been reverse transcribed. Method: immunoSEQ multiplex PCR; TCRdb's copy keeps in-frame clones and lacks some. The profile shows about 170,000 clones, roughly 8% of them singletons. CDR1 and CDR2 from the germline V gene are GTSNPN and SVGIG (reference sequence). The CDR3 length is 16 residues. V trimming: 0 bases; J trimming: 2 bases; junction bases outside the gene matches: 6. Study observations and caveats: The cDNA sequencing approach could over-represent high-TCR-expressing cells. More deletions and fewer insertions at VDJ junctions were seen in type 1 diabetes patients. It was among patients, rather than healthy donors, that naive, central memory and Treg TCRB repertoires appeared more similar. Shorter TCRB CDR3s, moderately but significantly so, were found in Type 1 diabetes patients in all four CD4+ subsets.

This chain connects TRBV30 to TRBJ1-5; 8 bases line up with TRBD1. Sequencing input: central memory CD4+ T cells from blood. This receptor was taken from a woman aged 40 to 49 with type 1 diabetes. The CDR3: CAWSVRATGGNQPQHF. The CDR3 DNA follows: TGTGCCTGGAGTGTAAGGGCGACAGGGGGCAATCAGCCCCAGCATTTT.